Presented here are 30 T cell receptor beta chains from one specimen sequenced in a study of T-cell reconstitution after alpha-beta-depleted transplantation in children. Molecular barcoding with unique molecular identifiers was used for the TCRbeta library. TCRdb re-derived calls from the PCR reads in MiXCR, one entry per CDR3 protein. The repertoire consists of approximately 800,000 distinct CDR3 sequences, with roughly 15% occurring once and the leading ten covering around 5%. Specimen: PBMCs, mostly from graft donor cells, collected 360 days after TCRalphabeta/CD19-depleted stem cell transplant. These receptors were obtained from a male patient between 5 and 17 years old who had a stem cell transplant for acute lymphoblastic leukemia, so the T cells may come from the graft donor.

This clonotype came up a few times. The chain links TRBV12-3 or TRBV12-4 to TRBJ2-5; D is uncertain. The CDR3 is 11 amino acids. Trimming pared 8 bases from V and 4 bases from J, leaving 8 bases between. The CDR3 DNA reads as TGTGCCAGCCGGTCCGGAGAGACCCAGTACTTC. This sequence encodes CASRSGETQYF.

This clonotype has a count of ten or more. The rearrangement joins TRBV15 to TRBJ2-3, with 8 bases that match TRBD2. This CDR3 region has 14 residues. The V and J ends lost 6 bases and 4 bases, in that order; junction bases with no gene match: 6. Germline assignment: CDR1 LNHNV and CDR2 YYDKDF (reference sequence). CDR3 protein: CATRFREGADTQYF. Written as DNA, the CDR3 is TGTGCCACCAGGTTCCGGGAGGGGGCAGATACGCAGTATTTT.

This clonotype has a handful of counts. The chain combines TRBV7-9 with TRBJ2-7; TRBD1 aligns across 7 bases. Germline loops: CDR1 SEHNR, CDR2 FQNEAQ (reference sequence). V shed 5 bases and J 7 bases; nucleotides not matched to a gene: 11. The CDR3 totals 14 residues. CDR3 in DNA: TGTGCCAGCAGCCGGGACAGTCGGCTCGGGGAGCAGTACTTC. Protein sequence: CASSRDSRLGEQYF.

The chain recombines TRBV5-1 with TRBJ1-6, with 9 positions matching TRBD1. The CDR3 is made up of 15 amino acids. Germline CDR1 reads SGHRS; CDR2 reads YFSETQ. V lost 3 bases, J lost 12 bases, and 10 bases stayed unmatched. As DNA, the CDR3 is TGCGCCAGCAGCTCAGGACAGGGGAAGGTATTACCCCTCCACTTT. This codes for CASSSGQGKVLPLHF.

The rearrangement links TRBV10-3 to TRBJ2-1; the D gene is possibly TRBD1 (6 bases). V lost 5 bases and J 0 bases, leaving 8 bases between the germline ends. Per the germline V gene, CDR1 is ENHRY and CDR2 is SYGVKD. This CDR3 is 14 amino acids long. The CDR3 DNA is TGTGCCATCAGTAGGACAGACTCCTACAATGAGCAGTTCTTC. It is translated as CAISRTDSYNEQFF.

The rearrangement links TRBV4-1 to TRBJ2-7; the D gene is possibly TRBD1 (5 bases). V was cut by 4 bases and J by 2 bases, with 15 bases left in between. The germline V gene has CDR1 MGHRA and CDR2 YSYEKL. The CDR3 is 15 residues long. In DNA form, the CDR3 reads TGCGCCAGCAGCCCCATCTTAGGGGCGGCCTACGAGCAGTACTTC. This gives the protein CASSPILGAAYEQYF.

This clonotype was detected ten times or more. This chain connects TRBV4-1 to TRBJ2-5, with D uncertain. V was cut by 1 base and J by 2 bases, with 8 bases left in between. CDR1 is MGHRA and CDR2 is YSYEKL in the germline V gene. The CDR3 is 14 residues long. The CDR3 loop is CASSQGLEQETQYF. In nucleotides, the CDR3 is TGCGCCAGCAGCCAAGGACTCGAACAAGAGACCCAGTACTTC.

The chain joins TRBV20-1 to TRBJ2-3; 7 bases are a match to TRBD1. This CDR3 comprises 14 residues. The V segment lost 6 bases and the J segment 1 base; nucleotides outside the gene matches: 7. The germline CDR1 and CDR2 sequences are DFQATT and SNEGSKA (reference sequence). CDR3 protein: CSAAYRGGTDTQYF. CDR3 coding DNA: TGCAGTGCCGCTTACAGGGGTGGCACAGATACGCAGTATTTT.

This clonotype has a single count. The chain links TRBV12-3 or TRBV12-4 to TRBJ2-2; no firm D call. This CDR3 contains 16 residues. Deletions cut 6 bases from V and 7 bases from J, with 21 bases between. CDR3 in amino acids: CASSRKGRASGGELFF. The DNA for the CDR3 is TGTGCCAGCAGCCGGAAGGGAAGGGCCTCAGGCGGGGAGCTGTTTTTT.

Many counts were recorded for this clonotype. The CDR3, as DNA: TGTGCCAGCAGTTTGAGTCAGGAGCATGAGCAGTTCTTC. Translating it yields CASSLSQEHEQFF. The chain couples TRBV12-3 or TRBV12-4 to TRBJ2-1; D is uncertain. The CDR3 consists of 13 residues. V was clipped by 3 bases and J by 8 bases, with 11 bases between them.

This clonotype has a handful of counts. The chain combines TRBV20-1 with TRBJ2-7, with TRBD2 matching over 9 bases. The CDR3 covers 15 residues. V lost 0 bases to trimming and J lost 2 bases; unmatched junction nucleotides: 5. Germline V gene lookup returns CDR1 DFQATT and CDR2 SNEGSKA (reference sequence). Here the CDR3 DNA reads TGCAGTGCTAGAGATAGGCCTAGCGGGGCCTACGAGCAGTACTTC. Protein product: CSARDRPSGAYEQYF.

This clonotype was seen a few times. This chain links TRBV7-8 with TRBJ2-3, with D possibly matching TRBD1 (6 bases). The CDR3 loop spans 17 amino acids. V lost 5 bases, J lost 2 bases, and 20 bases lay in between. CDR1 and CDR2 from the germline V gene are SGHVS and FQNEAQ. This CDR3 is CASSPVRGAFPTDTQYF. The DNA for the CDR3 is TGTGCCAGCAGCCCAGTCAGGGGAGCCTTTCCCACAGATACGCAGTATTTT.

This clonotype was seen a single time. The junction departs from germline at one end; a sequencing error may be responsible. The V and J genes are TRBV4-1 and TRBJ1-4, with D possibly TRBD1 on 5 matching bases. This CDR3 is 15 amino acids long. Looked up from germline, CDR1 is MGHRA and CDR2 is YSYEKL. CDR3 sequence: CASSQVGGNNEKPFF. CDR3 in DNA: TGCGCCAGCAGCCAAGTGGGGGGAAATAATGAAAAACCGTTTTTT.

The V and J genes are TRBV7-9 and TRBJ2-7, with unresolved D. The CDR3 is 14 amino acids. Germline CDR1 and CDR2: SEHNR and FQNEAQ (reference sequence). Trimming pared 3 bases from V and 5 bases from J, leaving 14 bases between. CDR3 coding DNA: TGTGCCAGCAGCTTCGGTCTCCCGTCCCACGAGCAGTACTTC. It yields the protein CASSFGLPSHEQYF.

This clonotype is a singleton in its sample. The chain recombines TRBV29-1 with TRBJ2-7, with 7 bases aligning to TRBD1. J was trimmed by 5 bases and V by 7 bases; bases with no gene match: 8. The CDR3 consists of 12 residues. Germline V gene data show CDR1 as SQVTM and CDR2 as ANQGSEA. The CDR3 reads CSALVTGNEQYF. In DNA, the CDR3 is TGCAGCGCCCTGGTGACAGGGAACGAGCAGTACTTC.

The table lists this clonotype with a few counts. The J gene is TRBJ2-2, the V gene TRBV7-6; 14 bases are shared with TRBD2. Unmatched junction bases numbered 8, after V lost 1 base and J lost 7 bases. The CDR3 runs 18 residues. Per germline, CDR1 SGHVS and CDR2 FNYEAQ. CDR3 nucleotide sequence: TGTGCCAGCAGCTTAGTTGTGGGACTAGCGGGAGTCGGCGGGGAGCTGTTTTTT. Residues: CASSLVVGLAGVGGELFF.

This clonotype was detected only a few times. The rearrangement uses TRBV13 and TRBJ2-7; 7 bases line up with TRBD1. V shed 4 bases and J 5 bases; nucleotides not matched to a gene: 11. This CDR3 region has 15 residues. In germline, CDR1 is PRHDT, CDR2 FYEKMQ (reference sequence). The CDR3 region has the DNA TGTGCCAGCAGCTCAAGCCGACAGGGTTGGCACGAGCAGTACTTC. This gives the protein CASSSSRQGWHEQYF.

The chain joins TRBV27 to TRBJ2-7; D possibly corresponds to TRBD2 (5 bases). V lost 4 bases and J lost 6, with 13 bases in between. Germline assignment: CDR1 MNHEY and CDR2 SMNVEV (reference sequence). The CDR3 totals 13 residues. The DNA of the CDR3 is TGTGCCAGCAGTTCCGGACTGATTAGCGAGCAGTACTTC. It specifies CASSSGLISEQYF.

The V gene is TRBV10-2, the J gene TRBJ1-1; 7 nucleotides align to TRBD1. This CDR3 has 13 residues. V lost 6 bases and J lost 4; bases outside the gene matches: 5. Germline CDR1 reads WSHSY; CDR2 reads SAAADI. The CDR3 coding sequence is TGCGCCAGCAGGGCCTCAGGGGGCACTGAAGCTTTCTTT. Protein: CASRASGGTEAFF.

This clonotype showed up just a few times. This chain uses TRBV11-1 with TRBJ2-1, with 9 bases fitting TRBD1. This CDR3 has 15 amino acids. V shed 1 base and J 4 bases; nucleotides not matched to a gene: 2. Germline loops: CDR1 SGHAT, CDR2 FQDESV (reference sequence). CDR3 amino acids: CASSLEGTGYNEQFF. CDR3 DNA: TGTGCCAGCAGCTTAGAGGGGACAGGGTACAATGAGCAGTTCTTC. The complete variable domain, with remaining parts taken from reference TRBV11-1 and TRBJ2-1, reads EAEVAQSPRYKITEKSQAVAFWCDPISGHATLYWYRQILGQGPELLVQFQDESVVDDSQLPKDRFSAERLKGVDSTLKIQPAELGDSAMYLCASSLEGTGYNEQFFGPGTRLTVL.

This clonotype occurred a few times. This chain links TRBV7-4 with TRBJ2-7, with 8 bases fitting TRBD2. The CDR3 totals 16 residues. Per the germline V gene, CDR1 is SGHVT and CDR2 is SQSDAQ. Trimming removed 1 base from V and 5 bases from J; junction bases left unmatched: 10. The CDR3 region is CASSLVSRTSSHEQYF. Written as DNA, the CDR3 is TGTGCCAGCAGCTTAGTCTCTAGGACTAGCTCTCACGAGCAGTACTTC.

The chain uses TRBV6-1 and TRBJ2-7; 9 bases line up with TRBD1. This CDR3 is built from 15 residues. The V segment lost 5 bases and the J segment 3 bases; nucleotides outside the gene matches: 8. Looked up from germline, CDR1 is MNHNS and CDR2 is SASEGT. The CDR3: CASSPDRGLRYEQYF. The CDR3 nucleotides read TGTGCCAGCAGTCCTGACAGGGGGTTGCGCTACGAGCAGTACTTC.

This clonotype was observed a few times. The CDR3 here is CASSFPLAGVLETQYF. Here the CDR3 DNA reads TGTGCCAGCAGCTTCCCGCTAGCGGGAGTTTTAGAGACCCAGTACTTC. The rearrangement joins TRBV7-9 to TRBJ2-5; 10 nucleotides match TRBD2. Germline V CDR1 and CDR2: SEHNR, FQNEAQ (reference sequence). This CDR3 is 16 amino acids long. Trimming took 3 bases from V and 4 from J; bases not matched to a gene: 8.

This clonotype was detected ten times or more. Here the CDR3 reads CSVEARVNEQFF. In DNA, the CDR3 is TGCAGCGTTGAAGCCCGGGTCAATGAGCAGTTCTTC. This chain connects TRBV29-1 to TRBJ2-1; D gene ambiguous. Germline V CDR1 and CDR2: SQVTM, ANQGSEA. V gave up 1 base and J gave up 6 bases, with 7 bases separating them. This CDR3 is 12 amino acids long.

This clonotype was recorded a few times. The gene calls are TRBV7-3 and TRBJ2-7; tentatively, D is TRBD2 (6 bases). CDR1 is SGHTA and CDR2 is FQGTGA in the germline V gene. V was trimmed by 5 bases and J by 5 bases, leaving 19 bases between them. The CDR3 loop spans 15 amino acids. The CDR3 loop reads CASSRTGTGFDEQYF. CDR3 DNA sequence: TGTGCCAGCAGCCGAACCGGGACTGGATTCGACGAGCAGTACTTC.

CDR3 protein: CASSSSGSGEETQYF. The CDR3 region has the DNA TGTGCCAGCAGTTCTAGCGGGAGTGGAGAAGAGACCCAGTACTTC. The chain links TRBV12-3 or TRBV12-4 to TRBJ2-5, with 10 bases aligning to TRBD2. CDR3 length: 15 residues. J gave up 3 bases and V 4 bases, and 5 bases lay outside the gene matches.

The genes are TRBV5-1 and TRBJ2-7, with D possibly matching TRBD2 (6 bases). The CDR3 covers 18 residues. V dropped 0 bases and J dropped 4 bases, with 23 bases sitting between them. Germline V CDR1 and CDR2: SGHRS, YFSETQ. Here the CDR3 reads CASSLAGGGFSFDYEQYF. DNA for the CDR3: TGCGCCAGCAGCTTGGCAGGTGGGGGGTTTTCTTTTGATTACGAGCAGTACTTC.

The V gene is TRBV11-3, the J gene TRBJ2-1, with 13 positions matching TRBD2. This CDR3 is 17 amino acids long. The germline gives CDR1 SGHNT, CDR2 YENEEA. Trimming cost V 4 bases and J 8 bases; bases outside gene matches: 11. CDR3 region: CASSSGTLAGGRDEQFF. The CDR3 DNA is TGTGCCAGCAGCTCCGGAACACTAGCGGGAGGGAGAGATGAGCAGTTCTTC.

The chain combines TRBV5-1 with TRBJ2-7; D is ambiguous. This CDR3 contains 15 residues. V shed 0 bases and J shed 3 bases, with 13 bases lying between them. Germline values: CDR1 SGHRS, CDR2 YFSETQ. This CDR3 reads CASSLEGRAGYEQYF. CDR3 bases: TGCGCCAGCAGCTTGGAAGGCCGAGCCGGCTACGAGCAGTACTTC.

The rearrangement links TRBV20-1 to TRBJ2-5; TRBD2 might be the D (5 bases). Germline V gene sequence: CDR1 DFQATT, CDR2 SNEGSKA (reference sequence). This CDR3 comprises 15 residues. Trimming shortened V by 0 bases and J by 5 bases, and 16 bases separated the two germline ends. This CDR3 reads CSARDLEGRGETQYF. The CDR3 DNA is TGCAGTGCTAGAGATCTAGAGGGCAGAGGGGAGACCCAGTACTTC.